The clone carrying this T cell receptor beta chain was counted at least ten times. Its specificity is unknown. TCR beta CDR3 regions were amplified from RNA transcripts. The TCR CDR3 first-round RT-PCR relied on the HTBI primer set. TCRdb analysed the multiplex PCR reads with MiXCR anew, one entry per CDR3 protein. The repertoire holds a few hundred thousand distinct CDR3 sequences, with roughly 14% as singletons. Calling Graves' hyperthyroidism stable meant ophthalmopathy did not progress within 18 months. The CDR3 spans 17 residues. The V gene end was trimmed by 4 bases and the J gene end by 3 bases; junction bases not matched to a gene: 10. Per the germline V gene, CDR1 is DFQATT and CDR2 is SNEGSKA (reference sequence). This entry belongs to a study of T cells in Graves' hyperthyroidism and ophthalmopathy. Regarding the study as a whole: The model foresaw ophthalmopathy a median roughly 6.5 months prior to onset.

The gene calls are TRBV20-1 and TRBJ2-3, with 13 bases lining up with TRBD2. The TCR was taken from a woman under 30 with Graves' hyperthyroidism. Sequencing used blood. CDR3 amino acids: CSATSSGTSGKTDTQYF. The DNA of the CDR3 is TGCAGTGCTACTTCCTCCGGGACTAGCGGGAAAACAGATACGCAGTATTTT.